The rows below give T cell receptor beta chains drawn from one sample of a study of T cells in Graves' hyperthyroidism and ophthalmopathy. TCRdb re-called the multiplex PCR reads through MiXCR, storing one row per CDR3 protein. Found here are 250,000 to 300,000 distinct CDR3 sequences, approximately 18% of them singletons; the top ten hold about two fifths. The specimen sequenced was blood. The receptors were gathered from a man aged 50 to 59 with Graves' ophthalmopathy. Both conserved end residues are part of each CDR3. A D gene is named only where the DNA matches it firmly. Expanded clones are given a class, and other clones once, few, many or no size at all.

D gene	J gene	V gene	clone size	CDR3 DNA	CDR3 protein
-	TRBJ2-1	TRBV6-1	-	TGTGCCAGCACCCAAAGTTGGGTCCCGAGCTCCTACAATGAGCAGTTCTTC	CASTQSWVPSSYNEQFF
-	TRBJ2-1	TRBV28	few	TGTGCCAGCCATAGACAGGCTAGTGGTTACAATGAGCAGTTCTTC	CASHRQASGYNEQFF
-	TRBJ2-5	TRBV6-5	few	TGTGCCAGCAGTTACAGCGGTGCAGCCCGGGTGTACTTC	CASSYSGAARVYF
-	TRBJ1-4	TRBV15	few	TGTGCCACCAGCAGAGACGGGGGGACTAATGAAAAACTGTTTTTT	CATSRDGGTNEKLFF
TRBD1	TRBJ2-7	TRBV12-3/TRBV12-4	many	TGTGCCAGCAGCTATATCGCCGGGACAGGGTACGAGCAGTACTTC	CASSYIAGTGYEQYF
-	TRBJ1-1	TRBV24-1	-	TGTGCCACCAGTGATGAGAACACTGAAGCTTTCTTT	CATSDENTEAFF
TRBD2	TRBJ2-1	TRBV7-3	medium-sized	TGTGCCAGCAGCCCTGGGGGGGGACACAATGAGCAGTTCTTC	CASSPGGGHNEQFF
TRBD2	TRBJ2-7	TRBV28	few	TGTGCCAGCAGTTTGGGGGGGAAGTCCTACGAGCCGTACTTC	CASSLGGKSYEPYF
TRBD2	TRBJ2-4	TRBV28	few	TGTGCCAGCAGTTTCCCCCCGGGGGGAAGCCTTCAGTACTTC	CASSFPPGGSLQYF
-	TRBJ2-3	TRBV28	many	TGTGCCAGCAGCCCAGGGAGCACAGATACGCAGTATTTT	CASSPGSTDTQYF
TRBD1	TRBJ2-7	TRBV5-5	many	TGTGCCAGCAGCCCGGTGGGACAGAGCTCCTACGAGCAGTACTTC	CASSPVGQSSYEQYF
TRBD1	TRBJ2-5	TRBV6-1	few	TGTGCCAGCAGGTCCGGACAGGGTCGTGGAGAGACCCAGTACTTC	CASRSGQGRGETQYF
-	TRBJ1-6	TRBV6-2/TRBV6-3	-	TGTGCCAGCAGTTCGACCCAGAGGGATAATTCACTCCTCCACTTT	CASSSTQRDNSLLHF
-	TRBJ2-7	TRBV28	-	TGTGCCAGCTCACTGTCGGAGGCCTACGAGCAGTACTTC	CASSLSEAYEQYF
-	TRBJ1-3	TRBV5-1	-	TGCGCCAGCAGCTTGGGCGGGGACGGTGGAAACACCATATATTTT	CASSLGGDGGNTIYF
-	TRBJ1-2	TRBV4-1	-	TGCGCCAGCAGCCAAGAACAGGCCATGGGCTATGGCTACACCTTC	CASSQEQAMGYGYTF
TRBD2	TRBJ2-1	TRBV30	few	TGTGCCTCTCAAAAAATTGGAGGTAGCGGGAGAAATGAGCAGTTCTTC	CASQKIGGSGRNEQFF
-	TRBJ1-6	TRBV15	-	TGTGCCACCAGCATGTTTATCTCGAATTCACCCCTCCACTTT	CATSMFISNSPLHF
-	TRBJ1-1	TRBV19	-	TGTGCCAGTAGTATAGAGGGGTTGGGGAACACTGAAGCTTTCTTT	CASSIEGLGNTEAFF
-	TRBJ1-5	TRBV24-1	many	TGTGCCACCAGTGGTCCCCTGGGGGATACGCCCCAGCATTTT	CATSGPLGDTPQHF
-	TRBJ2-3	TRBV11-3	many	TGTGCCAGCAGCTTAGGACGGACCACAGATACGCAGTATTTT	CASSLGRTTDTQYF
TRBD2	TRBJ2-4	TRBV7-2	-	TGTGCCAGCAGCTTAGGTAGCGGGGCTCAAAACATTCAGTACTTC	CASSLGSGAQNIQYF
TRBD2	TRBJ2-1	TRBV6-5	-	TGTGCCAGCAGTTACTCTCCTAGCGGGGAGCTTGGGCAGTTCTTC	CASSYSPSGELGQFF
TRBD2	TRBJ2-1	TRBV14	many	TGTGCCAGCACGCCCCCGGGACTAAGGACGACAAATGAGCAGTTCTTC	CASTPPGLRTTNEQFF
-	TRBJ2-1	TRBV20-1	many	TGCAGTGCCGCTTATACGAGCTCCTACAATGAGCAGTTCTTC	CSAAYTSSYNEQFF
-	TRBJ2-1	TRBV7-3	many	TGTGCCAGCAGCATCTCCCGGGATTACAATGAGCAGTTCTTC	CASSISRDYNEQFF
-	TRBJ1-1	TRBV4-1	-	TGCGCCAGCAGTCGTAACAGGGACGGCACTGAAGCTTTCTTT	CASSRNRDGTEAFF
-	TRBJ2-3	TRBV20-1	many	TGCAGTGCTACTGGACGGGGAGCCGCAGATACGCAGTATTTT	CSATGRGAADTQYF
-	TRBJ2-1	TRBV7-9	-	TGTGCCAGCAGTTCCCTGGGTGGGGATGAATACAATGAGCAGTTCTTC	CASSSLGGDEYNEQFF
-	TRBJ1-3	TRBV9	few	TGTGCCAGCAGCGTACAGGCAAGCTCTGGAAACACCATATATTTT	CASSVQASSGNTIYF
-	TRBJ2-3	TRBV29-1	-	TGCAGCGTTGGGGGTTACGGGGCCACAGATACGCAGTATTTT	CSVGGYGATDTQYF
-	TRBJ2-5	TRBV15	many	TGTGCCACCAGCAGAGATCGGGCAGCGGAGACCCAGTACTTC	CATSRDRAAETQYF
TRBD1	TRBJ1-5	TRBV28	-	TGTGCCAGCAGTTTAGGAGACAGGGGGCCTAGCAATCAGCCCCAGCATTTT	CASSLGDRGPSNQPQHF
-	TRBJ1-4	TRBV12-3/TRBV12-4	-	TGTGCCAGCAGTTTCTCGACAGTCACTAATGAAAAACTGTTTTTT	CASSFSTVTNEKLFF
-	TRBJ2-1	TRBV11-3	many	TGTGCCAGCAGCTTTGGGGGTTCCGTCTACAATGAGCAGTTCTTC	CASSFGGSVYNEQFF
-	TRBJ1-6	TRBV10-3	-	TGTGCCATCAGTGAGTCCTACTATCACCTCCACTTT	CAISESYYHLHF
-	TRBJ2-7	TRBV20-1	many	TGCAGTGGTACCGAGACACCTCCCTACGAGCAGTACTTC	CSGTETPPYEQYF
-	TRBJ2-4	TRBV11-2	many	TGTGCCAGCAGCCCCCGACTTGAGAGTCTAGCCAAAAACATTCAGTACTTC	CASSPRLESLAKNIQYF
-	TRBJ1-1	TRBV18	many	TGTGCCAGCTCACCTGGCACAGCACTTACCACTGAAGCTTTCTTT	CASSPGTALTTEAFF
-	TRBJ2-4	TRBV3-1	many	TGTGCCAGCAGCCAAGATCTCCGCCGGGGCCTTCAGTACTTC	CASSQDLRRGLQYF
TRBD2	TRBJ2-7	TRBV3-1	-	TGTGCCAGCAGCATCGCGGGAGGCGAGCAGTACTTC	CASSIAGGEQYF
-	TRBJ2-7	TRBV6-1	many	TGTGCCAGCAGGGCCCAGGGCGAGCAGTACTTC	CASRAQGEQYF
-	TRBJ1-5	TRBV7-2	many	TGTGCCAGCAGCCGGGACACTGATCAGCCCCAGCATTTT	CASSRDTDQPQHF
-	TRBJ1-1	TRBV20-1	many	TGCAGTGCTACCCCCGGTATAAGGAGCACTGAAGCTTTCTTT	CSATPGIRSTEAFF
TRBD2	TRBJ2-1	TRBV11-2	many	TGTGCCAGCAGCTTCAAGCGGGGGTACAATGAGCAGTTCTTC	CASSFKRGYNEQFF